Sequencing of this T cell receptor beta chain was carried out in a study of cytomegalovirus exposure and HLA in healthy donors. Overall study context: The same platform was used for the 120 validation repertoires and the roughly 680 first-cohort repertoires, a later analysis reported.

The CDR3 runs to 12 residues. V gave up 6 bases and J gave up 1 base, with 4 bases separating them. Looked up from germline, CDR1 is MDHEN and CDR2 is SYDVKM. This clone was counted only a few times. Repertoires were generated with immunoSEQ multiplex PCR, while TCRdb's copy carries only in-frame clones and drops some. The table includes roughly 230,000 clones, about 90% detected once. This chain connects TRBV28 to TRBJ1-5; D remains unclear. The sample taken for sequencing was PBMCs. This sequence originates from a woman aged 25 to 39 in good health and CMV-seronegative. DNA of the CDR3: TGTGCCAGCAGCCAAAGCAATCAGCCCCAGCATTTT. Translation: CASSQSNQPQHF.